Below are 22 T cell receptor beta chains sequenced from a single sample in a study of T-cell memory formation after mild COVID-19. Via MiXCR, TCRdb re-called the 5' RACE reads, giving one row per CDR3 protein. The sample lists 170,000 or so distinct CDR3 sequences, roughly a fifth seen once, with roughly 23% in the top ten. The sequenced sample was PBMCs or a T cell subset sorted from them (not recorded which). The receptors were gathered from an adult woman who had mild COVID-19 (a few samples of this study predate the infection). Cell type and time point are not known.

The V call is TRBV20-1, the J call TRBJ2-1; possibly TRBD2 for D (5 bases). The CDR3 sequence is 14 residues long. V lost 0 bases, J lost 6 bases, and 12 bases lay in between. Per germline, CDR1 DFQATT and CDR2 SNEGSKA (reference sequence). CDR3 residues: CSARDQRPLNEQFF. CDR3 DNA: TGCAGTGCTAGAGATCAGCGGCCGCTCAATGAGCAGTTCTTC.

The chain recombines TRBV12-3 or TRBV12-4 with TRBJ1-5; no clear D. The CDR3 length is 14 residues. V dropped 2 bases and J dropped 2 bases, with 7 bases sitting between them. CDR3 coding DNA: TGTGCCAGCAGTTTATTCGCTGGCAATCAGCCCCAGCATTTT. This gives the protein CASSLFAGNQPQHF.

V and J are TRBV5-1 and TRBJ1-1, with a tentative D call TRBD1 (5 bases). Looked up from germline, CDR1 is SGHRS and CDR2 is YFSETQ. This CDR3 contains 13 residues. Trimming left V 1 base short and J 3 bases short, with 7 bases between. The chain's CDR3 is CASSLMGDTEAFF. DNA of the CDR3: TGCGCCAGCAGCTTGATGGGGGACACTGAAGCTTTCTTT.

The chain joins TRBV7-9 to TRBJ2-3; D uncertain. The CDR3 has 17 residues. The ends were cut back, 5 bases at V and 4 bases at J, with 22 bases in the middle. Per germline, CDR1 SEHNR and CDR2 FQNEAQ (reference sequence). The DNA of the CDR3 is TGTGCCAGCAGCCCCATCGTGGAGAGGATCAGGTCAGATACGCAGTATTTT. The encoded protein is CASSPIVERIRSDTQYF.

This clonotype was observed a handful of times. J is TRBJ2-3 and V is TRBV9; D call uncertain. In germline, CDR1 is SGDLS, CDR2 YYNGEE. This CDR3 has 15 residues. Trimming left V 1 base short and J 0 bases short, with 9 bases between. This CDR3 is CASSVQPSSTDTQYF. CDR3 sequence (DNA): TGTGCCAGCAGCGTACAACCGTCGAGCACAGATACGCAGTATTTT.

The sample holds many counts of this clonotype. This rearrangement joins TRBV7-9 to TRBJ2-3; 7 nucleotides match TRBD2. CDR1 and CDR2 (germline): SEHNR, FQNEAQ (reference sequence). There are 16 residues in the CDR3. The J segment lost 2 bases and the V segment lost 5 bases, leaving 10 bases of the junction unmatched. The CDR3 region is CASSIPRDYLTDTQYF. The CDR3 DNA is TGTGCCAGCAGCATACCTCGGGACTACCTCACAGATACGCAGTATTTT.

This clonotype was detected a few times. This chain uses TRBV19 with TRBJ2-1; perhaps TRBD2 as D (6 bases). Germline CDR1 is LNHDA and CDR2 is SQIVND (reference sequence). With 3 bases removed from V and 8 bases from J, the gap between germline ends came to 17 bases. This CDR3 has 15 amino acids. The CDR3, as DNA: TGTGCCAGTAGTATCCGGGACTCACGGCGGGATGAGCAGTTCTTC. Translating gives CASSIRDSRRDEQFF.

This clonotype was counted between two and nine times. This chain connects TRBV7-8 to TRBJ1-1; D gene unclear. The CDR3 spans 15 residues. Germline V gene sequence: CDR1 SGHVS, CDR2 FQNEAQ. Trimming cost V 3 bases and J 5 bases, with 16 bases left between them. The CDR3 bases are TGTGCCAGCAGCTTTCGCGCTCCTAGTGGGACTGAAGCTTTCTTT. Its translation: CASSFRAPSGTEAFF.

This clonotype was detected only a few times. V is TRBV10-3 and J is TRBJ2-1, with 12 bases matching TRBD2. After removal of 3 bases from V and 9 bases from J, the junction contained 6 bases not matched to a gene. This CDR3 is 15 amino acids long. CDR1 and CDR2 (germline): ENHRY, SYGVKD. CDR3 sequence reads: CAISDGLAGTPEQFF. The CDR3 coding sequence is TGTGCCATCAGTGACGGACTAGCGGGAACCCCTGAGCAGTTCTTC.

This clonotype was observed a handful of times. CDR3 in DNA: TGTGCCAGCAGGTACTACGAGCAGTACTTC. Residues: CASRYYEQYF. The genes are TRBV2 and TRBJ2-7, with D unresolved. Germline CDR1 and CDR2: SNHLY and FYNNEI. The ends were cut back, 6 bases at V and 3 bases at J, with 3 bases in the middle. The CDR3 runs 10 residues.

The V call is TRBV19, the J call TRBJ2-7; the D is unclear. Trimming took 4 bases from V and 1 from J, leaving 11 bases between them. This CDR3 has 14 residues. CDR1 is LNHDA, CDR2 SQIVND, per germline (reference sequence). CDR3 protein: CASSRVARSYEQYF. DNA of the CDR3: TGTGCCAGTAGTAGAGTAGCCAGATCCTACGAGCAGTACTTC.

The gene calls are TRBV7-6 and TRBJ2-1; 8 bases align to TRBD2. Germline values: CDR1 SGHVS, CDR2 FNYEAQ. This CDR3 is built from 12 residues. This chain's CDR3 is CVSSAGDNEQFF. Written as DNA, the CDR3 is TGTGTCTCCTCAGCGGGGGACAATGAGCAGTTCTTC.

This clonotype was detected only a few times. The chain recombines TRBV2 with TRBJ2-2; D assignment may be TRBD1 or TRBD2 (5 bases each). Trimming shortened V by 2 bases and J by 0 bases, and 10 bases separated the two germline ends. The germline V gene has CDR1 SNHLY and CDR2 FYNNEI. This CDR3 contains 16 residues. Written as DNA, the CDR3 is TGTGCCAGCAGTGAATGGTTGGGACCGAACACCGGGGAGCTGTTTTTT. It encodes CASSEWLGPNTGELFF.

V usage is TRBV4-3 and J usage is TRBJ2-5, with a possible D match to TRBD1 (6 bases). The CDR3 has 15 amino acids. In germline, CDR1 is LGHNA, CDR2 YSLEER. V dropped 8 bases and J dropped 5 bases, with 21 bases sitting between them. CDR3 loop: CASVIRGGSEETQYF. CDR3 sequence (DNA): TGCGCCAGCGTTATCAGGGGCGGAAGCGAGGAGACCCAGTACTTC.

This clonotype occurred a few times. The rearrangement uses TRBV4-2 and TRBJ1-3; D is ambiguous. Trimming took off 0 bases at V and 10 bases at J, with 13 bases between the two ends. Germline V lookup: CDR1 LGHNA, CDR2 YNFKEQ. The CDR3 is 14 amino acids. The DNA of the CDR3 is TGTGCCAGCAGCCAAGAGAAGGTGCGGAGGACCATATATTTT. Protein: CASSQEKVRRTIYF.

This chain uses TRBV12-3 or TRBV12-4 with TRBJ2-3; 9 bases align to TRBD2. Trimming removed 2 bases from V and 4 bases from J; junction bases left unmatched: 16. There are 19 residues in the CDR3. The CDR3 here is CASSLISLAGGPVADTQYF. Written as DNA, the CDR3 is TGTGCCAGCAGTTTAATCTCTCTGGCGGGGGGGCCAGTAGCAGATACGCAGTATTTT.

This clonotype was observed a handful of times. The chain couples TRBV7-9 to TRBJ2-6; TRBD1 aligns across 8 bases. The CDR3 loop spans 21 amino acids. Trimming took 5 bases from V and 0 from J; bases not matched to a gene: 18. Germline V gene lookup returns CDR1 SEHNR and CDR2 FQNEAQ (reference sequence). The DNA for the CDR3 is TGTGCCAGCAGCCCCACCCAAGAGTCGGACAGGGCGAGCTCTGGGGCCAACGTCCTGACTTTC. This sequence encodes CASSPTQESDRASSGANVLTF.

This clonotype was observed a few times. This sequence joins TRBV7-6 and TRBJ2-2; 8 nucleotides line up with TRBD1. This CDR3 has 14 amino acids. Germline CDR1 SGHVS, CDR2 FNYEAQ. With 2 bases clipped from V and 7 bases from J, the junction kept 3 bases outside the gene matches. The CDR3 is CASSLQGANGELFF. CDR3 bases: TGTGCCAGCAGCTTACAGGGGGCAAACGGGGAGCTGTTTTTT.

The CDR3 reads CASSFFARTGVETQYF. The CDR3 coding sequence is TGTGCCAGCAGCTTTTTCGCCCGGACAGGGGTAGAGACCCAGTACTTC. The chain employs TRBV7-6 and TRBJ2-5; 9 bases map to TRBD1. J was trimmed by 4 bases and V by 3 bases; bases with no gene match: 9. Germline CDR1 reads SGHVS; CDR2 reads FNYEAQ. The CDR3 is 16 residues long.

The chain carries TRBV4-3 and TRBJ2-3, with D perhaps given as TRBD1 or TRBD2 (5 bases each). The CDR3 spans 15 residues. V was shortened by 6 bases and J by 8 bases, with 21 bases between the two germline ends. Germline CDR1 is LGHNA and CDR2 is YSLEER. DNA of the CDR3: TGCGCCAGCAGTCCCCCGGGGCCCGCCTATGGTACGCAGTATTTT. The encoded protein is CASSPPGPAYGTQYF.

This chain joins TRBV5-1 and TRBJ1-5; TRBD1 matches at 7 bases. Germline V lookup: CDR1 SGHRS, CDR2 YFSETQ. The CDR3 runs 15 residues. With 4 bases clipped from V and 7 bases from J, the junction kept 11 bases outside the gene matches. The DNA of the CDR3 is TGCGCCAGCAGCCCATGGGGAGGGGGCGAACAGCCCCAGCATTTT. Translated, it gives CASSPWGGGEQPQHF.

This clonotype was detected only a few times. V and J are TRBV7-9 and TRBJ2-5; D possibly corresponds to TRBD2 (5 bases). The V end lost 2 bases, the J end lost 2 bases, and 12 bases lay between the germline ends. The V gene's germline CDR1 is SEHNR and CDR2 FQNEAQ (reference sequence). This CDR3 contains 15 residues. Written as DNA, the CDR3 is TGTGCCAGCAGCTTACTGGATAGCGCTCAAGAGACCCAGTACTTC. Translated: CASSLLDSAQETQYF.